These 4 T cell receptor beta chains came from one sample sequenced in a study of cytomegalovirus exposure and HLA in healthy donors. Researchers ran the PCR with 60 Vbeta and 13 Jbeta primers. Sequenced by immunoSEQ multiplex PCR; TCRdb stores in-frame clones only, minus some. Here the sample spans 130,000 to 150,000 clones, under 85% being singletons. The sequencing input was PBMCs. These receptor sequences come from a man between 18 and 29 years old in good health and CMV-seronegative.

This chain joins TRBV27 and TRBJ2-7; 7 bases agree with TRBD1. This CDR3 contains 14 residues. Trimming took 4 bases from V and 2 from J; bases not matched to a gene: 5. The germline V gene encodes CDR1 MNHEY and CDR2 SMNVEV (reference sequence). This chain's CDR3 is CASSSWTGTYEQYF. Written as DNA, the CDR3 is TGTGCCAGCAGTTCCTGGACAGGAACCTACGAGCAGTACTTC.

This clone was seen a handful of times. The rearrangement joins TRBV5-1 to TRBJ2-7, with D perhaps TRBD1 (6 bases). V lost 2 bases and J lost 6, with 18 bases in between. Germline V gene lookup returns CDR1 SGHRS and CDR2 YFSETQ. The CDR3 has 15 amino acids. Here the CDR3 reads CASSLQGTGPAEQYF. CDR3 coding DNA: TGCGCCAGCAGCTTACAGGGAACCGGACCCGCCGAGCAGTACTTC.

The chain couples TRBV4-3 to TRBJ1-1, with D hard to call. CDR3 size: 16 residues. Germline-derived CDR1 and CDR2 are LGHNA and YSLEER. V dropped 4 bases and J dropped 2 bases, with 17 bases sitting between them. This chain's CDR3 is CASSPAIGGLNTEAFF. CDR3 in DNA: TGCGCCAGCAGCCCCGCGATTGGCGGGCTAAACACTGAAGCTTTCTTT.

This chain uses TRBV12-5 with TRBJ2-1; D call uncertain. Trimming removed 1 base at V and 8 bases at J, with 18 bases between. The CDR3 spans 16 residues. Per germline, CDR1 LGHNT and CDR2 FRNRAP. The CDR3 here is CASGLGLLSLSDEQFF. For the CDR3, the DNA is TGTGCTAGTGGTTTGGGTCTATTAAGCCTTTCCGATGAGCAGTTCTTC.